The clone carrying this TCR beta chain was recorded many times. Its specificity is not known. It was the library that attached unique molecular identifiers to individual cDNA molecules. One entry per CDR3 protein, called by TCRdb with MiXCR from the RACE reads. Of roughly 120,000 distinct CDR3 sequences in the sample, around an eighth were seen once. The record originates from a study of human T cells and chemical hapten exposure. Study-level background: All patients underwent weekly scalp dosing with diphenylcyclopropenone for the full roughly 24-week study.

CDR3 length: 19 residues. From germline, CDR1 is SGHRS and CDR2 YFSETQ. V dropped 2 bases and J dropped 3 bases, with 26 bases sitting between them. Broader study findings: Among TCRs, those above 1 in 1000 frequency were unaffected by DPC sensitization.

The time point was: patch test 1, 2 weeks after DPC sensitization. Treatment defined: therapeutic diphenylcyclopropenone sensitization with weekly scalp DPC. Sequenced material: whole blood, taken in connection with sensitization to the hapten diphenylcyclopropenone (DPC). This TCR was sampled from a woman between 50 and 59 years old with alopecia areata. Some clones in this sample may be carry-over from other donors' samples. The rearrangement uses TRBV5-1 and TRBJ1-1, with TRBD1 as a possible D gene (5 bases). CDR3 sequence reads: CASSLNGARGPRADTEAFF. In nucleotides, the CDR3 is TGCGCCAGCAGCTTAAATGGTGCTCGGGGCCCGAGGGCGGACACTGAAGCTTTCTTT.